The 31 T cell receptor beta chains below come from one sample, sequenced in a study of blood T cell repertoires in COVID-19. This table comes from immunoSEQ multiplex PCR, and its TCRdb copy is limited to in-frame clones, with some not included. The table shows around 250,000 clones, with about 80% occurring only once. Sequencing was done on a sample of PBMCs or T cells enriched from blood (not recorded which). The source of these receptors is a man in his forties or fifties who had recovered from COVID-19.

The genes are TRBV19 and TRBJ1-1; possible D gene TRBD1, 5 bases. The CDR3 is made up of 14 amino acids. Germline CDR1 is LNHDA and CDR2 is SQIVND (reference sequence). The ends were cut back, 3 bases at V and 1 base at J, with 9 bases in the middle. The chain's CDR3 is CASSIRQPNTEAFF. For the CDR3, the DNA is TGTGCCAGTAGTATTCGACAGCCGAACACTGAAGCTTTCTTT.

The table lists this clone with a count of one. The gene calls are TRBV5-4 and TRBJ1-2; possible D gene TRBD1, 6 bases. The CDR3 runs 14 residues. V lost 0 bases and J lost 6, with 12 bases in between. The germline V gene encodes CDR1 SGHNT and CDR2 YYREEE (reference sequence). The CDR3 sequence is CASSLVAGANGYTF. The CDR3 region has the DNA TGTGCCAGCAGCTTGGTGGCAGGGGCAAATGGCTACACCTTC. Combining the CDR3 with reference TRBV5-4 and TRBJ1-2 gives the whole variable domain ETGVTQSPTHLIKTRGQQVTLRCSSQSGHNTVSWYQQALGQGPQFIFQYYREEENGRGNFPPRFSGLQFPNYSSELNVNALELDDSALYLCASSLVAGANGYTFGSGTRLTVV.

This clone showed up just once. The chain has TRBV27 and TRBJ2-3, with TRBD1 matching over 8 bases. CDR1 is MNHEY, CDR2 SMNVEV, per germline (reference sequence). The V segment lost 7 bases and the J segment 4 bases; nucleotides outside the gene matches: 7. This CDR3 is built from 14 residues. CDR3 nucleotides: TGTGCCAGCACCCGGACAGGGATAGCAGATACGCAGTATTTT. Amino acids: CASTRTGIADTQYF.

The chain combines TRBV21-1 with TRBJ1-2. TRBV21-1 counts as a pseudogene. The CDR3 runs to 15 residues. DNA for the CDR3: TGTGCCAGCAGCAAAGAGGAGGGAGAAGTTTATGGCTACACCTTC. Protein: CASSKEEGEVYGYTF.

V is TRBV5-1 and J is TRBJ2-5, with TRBD1 matching over 7 bases. Trimming took 0 bases from V and 1 from J; bases not matched to a gene: 6. The CDR3 runs 16 residues. CDR1 is SGHRS and CDR2 is YFSETQ in the germline V gene. CDR3 sequence: CASSLAVAGGQETQYF. CDR3 sequence (DNA): TGCGCCAGCAGCTTGGCCGTTGCAGGGGGCCAAGAGACCCAGTACTTC.

This clone was detected only once. This chain links TRBV28 with TRBJ2-5; 10 bases fit TRBD2. The CDR3 has 16 residues. The ends lost 5 bases at V and 3 bases at J; junction bases unmatched: 9. The germline CDR1 and CDR2 sequences are MDHEN and SYDVKM. The CDR3 bases are TGTGCCAGCAGTCCGCTCATGGGGACTAGCGAAGAGACCCAGTACTTC. Protein sequence: CASSPLMGTSEETQYF.

The chain carries TRBV12-3 or TRBV12-4 and TRBJ2-7; D is possibly TRBD2 (5 bases). The V end lost 3 bases, the J end lost 7 bases, and 10 bases lay between the germline ends. This CDR3 spans 12 amino acids. CDR3 amino acids: CASSFFGVEQYF. The DNA of the CDR3 is TGTGCCAGCAGTTTTTTCGGGGTGGAGCAGTACTTC.

The chain recombines TRBV29-1 with TRBJ1-2, with D uncertain. Deletions cut 4 bases from V and 0 bases from J, with 12 bases between. Looked up from germline, CDR1 is SQVTM and CDR2 is ANQGSEA. The length of the CDR3 is 14 residues. CDR3 region: CSVVRQAANYGYTF. As DNA, the CDR3 is TGCAGCGTTGTAAGGCAGGCAGCTAACTATGGCTACACCTTC.

V usage is TRBV5-1 and J usage is TRBJ2-3; 13 bases map to TRBD2. Germline values: CDR1 SGHRS, CDR2 YFSETQ. V was pared by 0 bases and J by 0 bases, with 13 bases of the junction left unmatched. This CDR3 is 21 amino acids long. The CDR3 loop reads CASSLGRTSGGAATSTDTQYF. The CDR3 nucleotides are TGCGCCAGCAGCTTGGGTCGGACTAGCGGGGGAGCAGCTACTAGCACAGATACGCAGTATTTT.

The V gene is TRBV5-4, the J gene TRBJ2-1, with a tentative D call TRBD2 (6 bases). CDR1 SGHNT and CDR2 YYREEE come from the germline V gene (reference sequence). V lost 3 bases, J lost 10 bases, and 17 bases lay in between. This CDR3 spans 14 amino acids. The CDR3, as DNA: TGTGCCAGCAGCTCGGGACTGTTCTCAGAGGAGCAGTTCTTC. It encodes CASSSGLFSEEQFF.

J is TRBJ1-4 and V is TRBV3-1 (or the pseudogene TRBV3-2), with D maybe TRBD1 (5 bases). The V end was cut by 5 bases, the J end by 4 bases, with 8 bases between. CDR3 length: 13 amino acids. Germline V gene data show CDR1 as LGHDT and CDR2 as YNNKEL (reference sequence). CDR3 sequence: CASSWGLNEKLFF. The CDR3 DNA reads as TGTGCCAGCAGCTGGGGCCTTAATGAAAAACTGTTTTTT.

The rearrangement joins TRBV29-1 to TRBJ2-7, with D possibly matching TRBD1 (6 bases). V dropped 5 bases and J dropped 5 bases, with 13 bases sitting between them. Per germline, CDR1 SQVTM and CDR2 ANQGSEA. CDR3 length: 12 residues. The CDR3 spells CSVFYRENEQYF. The CDR3 DNA follows: TGCAGCGTTTTTTACAGGGAAAACGAGCAGTACTTC.

The rearrangement links TRBV28 to TRBJ1-2, with TRBD1 matching 10 bases. This CDR3 is 15 amino acids long. J gave up 8 bases and V 10 bases, and 16 bases lay outside the gene matches. Germline loops: CDR1 MDHEN, CDR2 SYDVKM. The CDR3 DNA is TGTGCCACCAAGACAACCCGACAGGGGGCTGAGGGCTACACCTTC. Its protein is CATKTTRQGAEGYTF.

The J gene is TRBJ1-4, the V gene TRBV24-1; no clear D gene. Between the trimmed V and J ends, which lost 4 bases and 7 bases, there was a span of 9 bases. This CDR3 contains 13 residues. The germline V gene encodes CDR1 KGHDR and CDR2 SFDVKD. The CDR3 sequence is CATSEPGSEKLFF. For the CDR3, the DNA is TGTGCCACCAGTGAGCCTGGCAGTGAAAAACTGTTTTTT.

The genes are TRBV11-2 and TRBJ1-3; maybe TRBD1 (5 bases). CDR3 length equals 12 residues. Looked up from germline, CDR1 is SGHAT and CDR2 is FQNNGV. With 5 bases removed from V and 11 bases from J, the gap between germline ends came to 13 bases. The CDR3 here is CASSAGTYPIYF. As DNA, the CDR3 is TGTGCCAGCAGCGCAGGGACTTACCCCATATATTTT.

The J gene is TRBJ2-1, the V gene TRBV4-2; unclear D gene. Trimming took 0 bases from V and 8 from J, leaving 8 bases between them. Germline-derived CDR1 and CDR2 are LGHNA and YNFKEQ. The CDR3 runs 13 residues. The chain's CDR3 is CASSQDLGDEQFF. DNA of the CDR3: TGTGCCAGCAGCCAAGATCTAGGAGATGAGCAGTTCTTC.

This chain joins TRBV19 and TRBJ2-2, with 7 bases lining up with TRBD1. This CDR3 is 14 amino acids long. Germline V CDR1 and CDR2: LNHDA, SQIVND (reference sequence). V shed 6 bases, J shed 5 bases, and the junction held 6 bases outside the gene matches. CDR3 sequence (DNA): TGTGCCAGTAGAAAGGGGGCTGGAACCGGGGAGCTGTTTTTT. It yields the protein CASRKGAGTGELFF.

This clone was seen a single time. V is TRBV19 and J is TRBJ2-1, with D possibly TRBD1 on 5 matching bases. Trimming left V 1 base short and J 2 bases short, with 9 bases between. CDR3 size: 15 residues. Germline assignment: CDR1 LNHDA and CDR2 SQIVND (reference sequence). CDR3 nucleotides: TGTGCCAGTAGTATAGCGGTCAGGGCCTACAATGAGCAGTTCTTC. Its protein is CASSIAVRAYNEQFF.

About this clone: Other nucleotide sequences from this sample produce the same CDR3. The chain combines TRBV5-4 with TRBJ2-7; 7 nucleotides align to TRBD1. With V trimmed by 4 bases and J by 3 bases, 7 bases remained unmatched. Germline V lookup: CDR1 SGHNT, CDR2 YYREEE (reference sequence). The CDR3 is 14 residues long. Written as DNA, the CDR3 is TGTGCCAGCAGCCCACAGGGGTCACGCTACGAGCAGTACTTC. This sequence encodes CASSPQGSRYEQYF.

The rearrangement links TRBV2 to TRBJ2-7, with 10 bases matching TRBD2. This CDR3 contains 13 residues. With 6 bases clipped from V and 2 bases from J, the junction kept 1 base outside the gene matches. Per the germline V gene, CDR1 is SNHLY and CDR2 is FYNNEI. The CDR3 DNA sequence: TGTGCCAGCAGCGGACTAGCGGCCTACGAGCAGTACTTC. It codes for CASSGLAAYEQYF.

At least ten counts were recorded for this clone. The rearrangement joins TRBV28 to TRBJ1-1, with D tentatively TRBD1 (6 bases). In germline, CDR1 is MDHEN, CDR2 SYDVKM. V lost 5 bases, J lost 4 bases, and 20 bases lay in between. CDR3 size: 16 residues. CDR3 DNA sequence: TGTGCCAGCAGTGGGGGAGGGGCAGGGGTCATCACTGAAGCTTTCTTT. Amino acids: CASSGGGAGVITEAFF.

This clone was recorded a few times. This chain connects TRBV9 to TRBJ1-4; D is undetermined. With 0 bases removed from V and 1 base from J, the gap between germline ends came to 10 bases. The CDR3 is 16 residues long. Germline lookup yields CDR1 SGDLS and CDR2 YYNGEE. CDR3 sequence: CASSVGGTLTNEKLFF. The CDR3 nucleotides read TGTGCCAGCAGCGTAGGAGGTACGCTAACTAATGAAAAACTGTTTTTT.

The gene calls are TRBV2 and TRBJ2-7; D uncertain. This CDR3 is 14 amino acids long. V was pared by 6 bases and J by 0 bases, with 12 bases between. CDR1 SNHLY and CDR2 FYNNEI come from the germline V gene. The CDR3 loop reads CASRRRVNSYEQYF. DNA of the CDR3: TGTGCCAGCAGACGCCGGGTTAACTCCTACGAGCAGTACTTC.

The chain uses TRBV19 and TRBJ1-1; 7 positions agree with TRBD1. This CDR3 has 14 amino acids. Unmatched junction bases numbered 9, after V lost 6 bases and J lost 5 bases. Germline lookup yields CDR1 LNHDA and CDR2 SQIVND (reference sequence). CDR3 residues: CASSLLQGRTEAFF. As DNA, the CDR3 is TGTGCCAGTAGCTTATTACAGGGGAGGACTGAAGCTTTCTTT.

The V call is TRBV11-2, the J call TRBJ2-1; 8 bases agree with TRBD2. Germline CDR1 is SGHAT and CDR2 is FQNNGV. The CDR3 spans 17 residues. With V trimmed by 5 bases and J by 5 bases, 14 bases remained unmatched. The CDR3 bases are TGTGCCAGCAGCCCGACCCCCACGGGAGGGCCCAACAATGAGCAGTTCTTC. This sequence encodes CASSPTPTGGPNNEQFF.

This rearrangement joins TRBV9 to TRBJ1-2; TRBD1 is a possible D gene (6 bases). Per germline, CDR1 SGDLS and CDR2 YYNGEE. V was cut by 0 bases and J by 7 bases, with 22 bases left in between. There are 17 residues in the CDR3. CDR3 amino acids: CASSVGRRELGAGGYTF. DNA of the CDR3: TGTGCCAGCAGCGTAGGAAGGCGCGAGTTGGGGGCCGGTGGCTACACCTTC.

The chain carries TRBV27 and TRBJ1-5; 7 nucleotides line up with TRBD1. The CDR3 spans 16 residues. The V gene end was trimmed by 2 bases and the J gene end by 4 bases; junction bases not matched to a gene: 8. CDR1 and CDR2 from the germline V gene are MNHEY and SMNVEV (reference sequence). The CDR3 loop reads CASSLRRQGLNQPQHF. The CDR3 coding sequence is TGTGCCAGCAGTTTACGAAGACAGGGCCTTAATCAGCCCCAGCATTTT.

There are a few counts of this clone. The gene calls are TRBV21-1 and TRBJ2-6; the DNA was not used to check the table's D call, TRBD2. TRBV21-1 is assigned pseudogene status. CDR3 length: 12 amino acids. The CDR3 nucleotides are TGTGCCGGGACTCAAAGGGCCAACGTCCTGACTTTC. Amino acids: CAGTQRANVLTF.

The V call is TRBV5-4, the J call TRBJ2-1; 7 bases align to TRBD1. The CDR3 covers 14 residues. Looked up from germline, CDR1 is SGHNT and CDR2 is YYREEE (reference sequence). Germline trimming cut 4 bases from V and 6 bases from J; bases unmatched to any gene: 7. CDR3 protein: CASSEGAGLNEQFF. The CDR3, as DNA: TGTGCCAGCAGCGAGGGGGCGGGCCTCAATGAGCAGTTCTTC. The complete variable domain, with remaining parts taken from reference TRBV5-4 and TRBJ2-1, reads ETGVTQSPTHLIKTRGQQVTLRCSSQSGHNTVSWYQQALGQGPQFIFQYYREEENGRGNFPPRFSGLQFPNYSSELNVNALELDDSALYLCASSEGAGLNEQFFGPGTRLTVL.

This clone was seen once. The rearrangement joins TRBV6-6 to TRBJ2-7, with D tentatively TRBD2 (6 bases). Germline V CDR1 and CDR2: MNHNY, SVGAGI (reference sequence). Trimming pared 4 bases from V and 1 base from J, leaving 8 bases between. This CDR3 contains 13 residues. CDR3 sequence: CASSLGTSYEQYF. DNA for the CDR3: TGTGCCAGCAGTTTAGGGACTTCCTACGAGCAGTACTTC.

This chain links TRBV5-1 with TRBJ1-2, with D perhaps matching TRBD1 (5 bases). Germline-derived CDR1 and CDR2 are SGHRS and YFSETQ. This CDR3 has 15 residues. V was trimmed by 0 bases and J by 5 bases, leaving 14 bases between them. The CDR3 DNA follows: TGCGCCAGCAGCTTGGCCGACGAAGGGGCTTATGGCTACACCTTC. It specifies CASSLADEGAYGYTF. The complete variable domain, with remaining parts taken from reference TRBV5-1 and TRBJ1-2, reads KAGVTQTPRYLIKTRGQQVTLSCSPISGHRSVSWYQQTPGQGLQFLFEYFSETQRNKGNFPGRFSGRQFSNSRSEMNVSTLELGDSALYLCASSLADEGAYGYTFGSGTRLTVV.